This T cell receptor (beta chain) appears in the sequencing data of a study of blood T cell repertoires in COVID-19. As for the study in general: Researchers got acute and convalescent COVID-19 samples from the United States, Italy and Spain. Sources were T cells, B-cell-depleted T cells, or PBMCs; the material itself was cDNA or gDNA.

Original analysis: Reference gene primer amplification yielded estimated nucleated cell counts. Here immunoSEQ multiplex PCR was the method, and the copy in TCRdb shows in-frame clones only, minus some. V and J calls and clone size are copied from that table; D and trimming were computed from the DNA. This sample has some 140,000 clones; more than 80% occur once, and the top ten carry less than 0.6%. The J segment lost 8 bases and the V segment lost 1 base, leaving 2 bases of the junction unmatched. The CDR3 covers 14 residues. Germline V gene data show CDR1 as WSHSY and CDR2 as SAAADI. Sample: peripheral blood. This TCR was sampled from a man aged 45 to 65 with acute or convalescent COVID-19. The chain is built from TRBV10-2 and TRBJ1-6; 7 bases line up with TRBD1. Here the CDR3 DNA reads TGCGCCAGCAGTGAGTACAGGGGTTATTCACCCCTCCACTTT. It translates to CASSEYRGYSPLHF.